This record looks at one T cell receptor (beta chain) sequence and its context. What it binds is not known. This entry belongs to a study of T cells in Graves' hyperthyroidism and ophthalmopathy. Study findings and constraints: Ophthalmopathy stood apart from stable hyperthyroidism in a 13 V-J model. In the blood, most expanded thyroid clonotypes above 0.001 appeared as well.

Amplified TCR beta CDR3 regions came from RNA transcripts. The HTBI primer set drove a first-round RT-PCR of the TCR CDR3. TCRdb re-called the multiplex PCR reads through MiXCR, storing one row per CDR3 protein. This repertoire shows almost 600,000 distinct CDR3 sequences, 35% to 55% found once; its top ten account for roughly 7.7%. With 8 bases clipped from V and 7 bases from J, the junction kept 6 bases outside the gene matches. Germline CDR1 is SQVTM and CDR2 is ANQGSEA. This CDR3 has 13 amino acids. Hyperthyroidism, newly diagnosed and lasting under 2 months, affected patients aged 18 to 65. The study based diagnoses on clinical symptoms, serum thyroxine and TRAb, thyroid ultrasound and orbital computed tomography.

This chain connects TRBV29-1 to TRBJ1-6; 9 nucleotides agree with TRBD1. This receptor was taken from a woman aged 18-35 years with Graves' hyperthyroidism. The specimen sequenced was peripheral blood or thyroid tissue (not recorded which). CDR3 loop: CSSNGQGNSPLHF. CDR3 bases: TGCAGCTCAAACGGACAGGGGAATTCACCCCTCCACTTT.